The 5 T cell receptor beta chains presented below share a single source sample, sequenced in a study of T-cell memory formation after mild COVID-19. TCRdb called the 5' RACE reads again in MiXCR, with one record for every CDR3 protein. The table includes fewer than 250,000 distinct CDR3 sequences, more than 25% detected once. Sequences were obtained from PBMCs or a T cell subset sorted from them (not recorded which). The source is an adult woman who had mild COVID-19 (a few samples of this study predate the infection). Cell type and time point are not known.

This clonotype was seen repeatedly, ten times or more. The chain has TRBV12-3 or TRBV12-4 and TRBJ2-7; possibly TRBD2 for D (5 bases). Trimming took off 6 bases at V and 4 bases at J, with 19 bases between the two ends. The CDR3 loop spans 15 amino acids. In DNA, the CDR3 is TGTGCCAGCAGCCGGTCGGGGAGAGGCGTTTACGAGCAGTACTTC. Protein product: CASSRSGRGVYEQYF.

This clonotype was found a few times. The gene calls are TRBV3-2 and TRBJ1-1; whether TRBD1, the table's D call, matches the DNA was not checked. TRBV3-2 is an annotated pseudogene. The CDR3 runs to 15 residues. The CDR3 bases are TGTGCCAGCAGCCAAGACCCCGGGGGGAACACTGAAGCTTTCTTT. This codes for CASSQDPGGNTEAFF.

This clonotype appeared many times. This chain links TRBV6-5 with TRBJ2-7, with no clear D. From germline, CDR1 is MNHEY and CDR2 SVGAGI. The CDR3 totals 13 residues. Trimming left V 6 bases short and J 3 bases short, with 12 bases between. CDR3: CASRLTVNYEQYF. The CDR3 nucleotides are TGTGCCAGCAGGCTGACTGTAAACTACGAGCAGTACTTC.

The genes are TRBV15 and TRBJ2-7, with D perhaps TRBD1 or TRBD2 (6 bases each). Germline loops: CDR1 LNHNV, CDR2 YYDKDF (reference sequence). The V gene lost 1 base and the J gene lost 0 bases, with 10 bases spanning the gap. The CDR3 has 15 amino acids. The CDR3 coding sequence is TGTGCCACCAGCAGAGCTGAGGGGGGCTCCTACGAGCAGTACTTC. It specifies CATSRAEGGSYEQYF.

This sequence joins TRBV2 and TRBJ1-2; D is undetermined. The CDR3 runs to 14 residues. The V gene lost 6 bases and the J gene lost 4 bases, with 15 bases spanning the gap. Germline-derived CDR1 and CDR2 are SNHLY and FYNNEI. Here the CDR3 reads CASRGPGVAYGYTF. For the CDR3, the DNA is TGTGCCAGCAGGGGCCCCGGGGTAGCCTATGGCTACACCTTC.